This T cell receptor beta chain was observed in a study of T cells in Graves' hyperthyroidism and ophthalmopathy. Study overall: Peripheral blood was collected at initial diagnosis, before any treatment.

This clonotype was counted many times. No antigen is known for it. This CDR3 is 14 amino acids long. Germline CDR1 and CDR2: MNHEY and SVGEGT. Trimming cost V 6 bases and J 6 bases; bases outside gene matches: 11. Findings of the study overall: Most thyroid clonotypes expanded above 0.001 appeared in blood too.

Researchers took RNA transcripts and amplified the TCR beta CDR3 regions from them. The TCR CDR3 first-round RT-PCR relied on the HTBI primer set. TCRdb reanalysed the multiplex PCR reads using MiXCR and keeps one entry per CDR3 protein. The sample contains roughly 700,000 distinct CDR3 sequences, 13% to 15% of which appear only once. V and J are TRBV6-2 or TRBV6-3 and TRBJ2-7, with 7 bases fitting TRBD1. This TCR derives from a woman between 18 and 29 years old with Graves' hyperthyroidism. The material sequenced was blood. CDR3 coding DNA: TGTGCCAGCAGGCCGACAGGGATTGTCGCCGAGCAGTACTTC. Protein product: CASRPTGIVAEQYF.